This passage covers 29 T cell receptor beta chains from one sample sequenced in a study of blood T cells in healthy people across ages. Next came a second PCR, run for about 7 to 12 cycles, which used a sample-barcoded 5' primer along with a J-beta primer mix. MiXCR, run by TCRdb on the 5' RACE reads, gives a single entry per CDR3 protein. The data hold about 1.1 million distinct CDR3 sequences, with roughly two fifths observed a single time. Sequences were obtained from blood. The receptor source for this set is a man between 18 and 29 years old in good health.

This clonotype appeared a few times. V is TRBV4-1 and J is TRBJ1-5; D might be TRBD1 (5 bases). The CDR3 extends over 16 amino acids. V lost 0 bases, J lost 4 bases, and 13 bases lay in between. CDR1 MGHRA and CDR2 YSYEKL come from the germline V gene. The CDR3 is CASSQETGGDNQPQHF. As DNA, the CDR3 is TGCGCCAGCAGCCAAGAAACAGGTGGGGATAATCAGCCCCAGCATTTT.

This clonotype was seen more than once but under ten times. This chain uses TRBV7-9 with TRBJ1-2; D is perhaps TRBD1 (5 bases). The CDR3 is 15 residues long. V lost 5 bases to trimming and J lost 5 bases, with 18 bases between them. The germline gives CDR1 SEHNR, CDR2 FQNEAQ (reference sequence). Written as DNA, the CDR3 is TGTGCCAGCAGCCCGCCCTGGGGGACCGATTATGGCTACACCTTC. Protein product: CASSPPWGTDYGYTF.

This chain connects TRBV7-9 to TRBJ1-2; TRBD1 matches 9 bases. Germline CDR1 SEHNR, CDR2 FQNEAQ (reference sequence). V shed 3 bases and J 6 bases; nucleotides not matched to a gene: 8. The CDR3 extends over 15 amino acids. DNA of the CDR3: TGTGCCAGCAGCTTCCGGGACAGGGACCTTCATGGCTACACCTTC. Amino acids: CASSFRDRDLHGYTF.

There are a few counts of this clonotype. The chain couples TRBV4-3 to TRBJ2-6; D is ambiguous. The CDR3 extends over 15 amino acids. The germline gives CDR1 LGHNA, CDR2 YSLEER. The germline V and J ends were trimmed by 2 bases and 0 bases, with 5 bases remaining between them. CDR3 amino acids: CASSQSISGANVLTF. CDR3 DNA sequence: TGCGCCAGCAGCCAATCTATCTCTGGGGCCAACGTCCTGACTTTC.

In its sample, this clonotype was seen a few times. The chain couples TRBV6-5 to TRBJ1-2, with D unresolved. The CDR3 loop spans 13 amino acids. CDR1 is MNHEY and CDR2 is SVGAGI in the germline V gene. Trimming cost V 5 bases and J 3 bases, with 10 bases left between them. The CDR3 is CASSRVKDYGYTF. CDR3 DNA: TGTGCCAGCAGTCGGGTTAAGGACTATGGCTACACCTTC.

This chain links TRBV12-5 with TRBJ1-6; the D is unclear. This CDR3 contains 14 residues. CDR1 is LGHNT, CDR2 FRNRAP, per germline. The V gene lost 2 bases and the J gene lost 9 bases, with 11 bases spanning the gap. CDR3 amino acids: CASGLSGRSSPLHF. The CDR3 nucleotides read TGTGCTAGTGGTTTGAGCGGGAGAAGTTCACCCCTCCACTTT. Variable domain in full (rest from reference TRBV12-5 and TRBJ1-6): DARVTQTPRHKVTEMGQEVTMRCQPILGHNTVFWYRQTMMQGLELLAYFRNRAPLDDSGMPKDRFSAEMPDATLATLKIQPSEPRDSAVYFCASGLSGRSSPLHFGNGTRLTVT.

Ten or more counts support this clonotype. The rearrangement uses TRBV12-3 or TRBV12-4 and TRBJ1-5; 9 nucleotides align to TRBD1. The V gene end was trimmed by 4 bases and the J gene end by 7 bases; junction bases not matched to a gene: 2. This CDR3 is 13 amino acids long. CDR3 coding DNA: TGTGCCAGCAGTTGGGACAGGGAACAGCCCCAGCATTTT. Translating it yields CASSWDREQPQHF.

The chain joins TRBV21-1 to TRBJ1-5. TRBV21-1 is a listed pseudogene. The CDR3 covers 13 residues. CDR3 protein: CASCGAGRQPQHF. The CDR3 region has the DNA TGTGCCAGCTGTGGAGCGGGAAGGCAGCCCCAGCATTTT.

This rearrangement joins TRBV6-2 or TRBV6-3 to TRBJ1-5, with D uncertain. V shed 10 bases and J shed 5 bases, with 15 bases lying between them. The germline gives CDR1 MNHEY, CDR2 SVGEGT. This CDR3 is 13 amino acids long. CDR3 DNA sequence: TGTGCCACCCGGTCGGGGTCTGATCAGCCCCAGCATTTT. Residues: CATRSGSDQPQHF.

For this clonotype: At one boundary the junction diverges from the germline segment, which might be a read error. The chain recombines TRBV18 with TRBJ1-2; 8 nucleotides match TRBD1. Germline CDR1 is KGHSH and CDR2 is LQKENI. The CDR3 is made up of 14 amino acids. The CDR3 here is CANSPGQDHYGYTF. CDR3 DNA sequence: TGTGCCAACTCACCGGGACAGGACCACTATGGCTACACCTTC.

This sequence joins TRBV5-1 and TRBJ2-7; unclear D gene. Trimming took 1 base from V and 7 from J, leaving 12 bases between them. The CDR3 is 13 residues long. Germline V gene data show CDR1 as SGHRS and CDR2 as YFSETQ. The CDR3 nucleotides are TGCGCCAGCAGCTTGTCTGGCTACAATGAGCAGTACTTC. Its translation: CASSLSGYNEQYF. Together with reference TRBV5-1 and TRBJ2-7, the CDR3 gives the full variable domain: KAGVTQTPRYLIKTRGQQVTLSCSPISGHRSVSWYQQTPGQGLQFLFEYFSETQRNKGNFPGRFSGRQFSNSRSEMNVSTLELGDSALYLCASSLSGYNEQYFGPGTRLTVT.

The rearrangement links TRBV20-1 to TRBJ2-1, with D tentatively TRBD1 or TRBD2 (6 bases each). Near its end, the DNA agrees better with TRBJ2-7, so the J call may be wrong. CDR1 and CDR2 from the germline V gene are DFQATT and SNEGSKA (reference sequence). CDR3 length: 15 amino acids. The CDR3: CSARGGAGPYNEQYF. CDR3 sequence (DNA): TGCAGTGCTAGGGGGGGCGCTGGCCCCTACAATGAGCAGTACTTC.

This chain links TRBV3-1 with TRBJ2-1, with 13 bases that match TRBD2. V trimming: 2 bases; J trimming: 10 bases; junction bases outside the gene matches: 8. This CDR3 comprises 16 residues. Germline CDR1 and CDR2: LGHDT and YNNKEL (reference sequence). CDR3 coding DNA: TGTGCCAGCAGCCAAAAACCGGGACTAGCGGGGCAGGAGCAGTTCTTC. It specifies CASSQKPGLAGQEQFF.

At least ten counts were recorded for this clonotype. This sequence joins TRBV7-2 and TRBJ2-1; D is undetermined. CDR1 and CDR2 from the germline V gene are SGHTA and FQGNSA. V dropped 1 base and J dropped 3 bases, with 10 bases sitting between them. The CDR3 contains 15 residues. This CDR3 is CASSLETSVYNEQFF. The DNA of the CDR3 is TGTGCCAGCAGCTTAGAGACATCAGTCTACAATGAGCAGTTCTTC.

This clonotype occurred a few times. CDR3 coding DNA: TGCAGTGCTAGAGTGCCTAGTTGGATCTCAGATACGCAGTATTTT. It encodes CSARVPSWISDTQYF. The chain has TRBV20-1 and TRBJ2-3; D gene unclear. Trimming took off 1 base at V and 4 bases at J, with 15 bases between the two ends. Germline CDR1 DFQATT, CDR2 SNEGSKA (reference sequence). This CDR3 is 15 amino acids long.

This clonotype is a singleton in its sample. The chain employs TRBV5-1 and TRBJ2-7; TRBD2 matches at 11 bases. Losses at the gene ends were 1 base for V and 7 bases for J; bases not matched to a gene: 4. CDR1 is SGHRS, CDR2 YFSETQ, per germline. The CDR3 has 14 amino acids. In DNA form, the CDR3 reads TGCGCCAGCAGCTTGATAGCGGGGGGGAGAGAGCAGTACTTC. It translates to CASSLIAGGREQYF. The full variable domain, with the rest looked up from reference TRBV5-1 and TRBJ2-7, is KAGVTQTPRYLIKTRGQQVTLSCSPISGHRSVSWYQQTPGQGLQFLFEYFSETQRNKGNFPGRFSGRQFSNSRSEMNVSTLELGDSALYLCASSLIAGGREQYFGPGTRLTVT.

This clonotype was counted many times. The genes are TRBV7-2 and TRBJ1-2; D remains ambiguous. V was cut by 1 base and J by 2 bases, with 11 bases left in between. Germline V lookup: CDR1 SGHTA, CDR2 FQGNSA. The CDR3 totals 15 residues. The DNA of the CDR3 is TGTGCCAGCAGCTTAGGAGGGAGTGCCAACTATGGCTACACCTTC. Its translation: CASSLGGSANYGYTF.

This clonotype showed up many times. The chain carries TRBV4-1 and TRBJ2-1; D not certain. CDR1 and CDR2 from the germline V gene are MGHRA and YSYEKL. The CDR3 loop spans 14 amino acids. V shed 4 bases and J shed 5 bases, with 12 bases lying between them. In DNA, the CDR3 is TGCGCCAGCAGCCGCCAGCGCGAGAACAATGAGCAGTTCTTC. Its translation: CASSRQRENNEQFF.

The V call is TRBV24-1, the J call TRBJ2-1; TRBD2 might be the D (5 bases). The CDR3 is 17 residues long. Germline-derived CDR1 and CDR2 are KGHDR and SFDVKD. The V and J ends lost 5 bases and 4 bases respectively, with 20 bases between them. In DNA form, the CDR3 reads TGTGCCACCAGTGGATCGTCGGGTCGGGGAGAATACAATGAGCAGTTCTTC. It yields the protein CATSGSSGRGEYNEQFF.

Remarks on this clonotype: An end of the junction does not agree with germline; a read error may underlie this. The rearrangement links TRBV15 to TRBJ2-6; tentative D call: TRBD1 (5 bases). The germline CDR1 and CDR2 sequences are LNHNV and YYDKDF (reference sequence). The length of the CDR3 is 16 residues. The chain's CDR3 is CATSRGQFSGANVPTF. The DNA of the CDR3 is TGTGCCACCAGCAGAGGCCAGTTCTCTGGGGCCAACGTCCCGACTTTC. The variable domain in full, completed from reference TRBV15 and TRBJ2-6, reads DAMVIQNPRYQVTQFGKPVTLSCSQTLNHNVMYWYQQKSSQAPKLLFHYYDKDFNNEADTPDNFQSRRPNTSFCFLDIRSPGLGDTAMYLCATSRGQFSGANVPTFGAGSRLTVL.

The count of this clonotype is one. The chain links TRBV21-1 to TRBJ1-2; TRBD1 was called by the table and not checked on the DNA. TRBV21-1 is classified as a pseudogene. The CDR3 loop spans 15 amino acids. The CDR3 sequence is CASSSKGARAYGYTF. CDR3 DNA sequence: TGTGCCAGCAGCAGTAAGGGGGCGAGGGCCTATGGCTACACCTTC.

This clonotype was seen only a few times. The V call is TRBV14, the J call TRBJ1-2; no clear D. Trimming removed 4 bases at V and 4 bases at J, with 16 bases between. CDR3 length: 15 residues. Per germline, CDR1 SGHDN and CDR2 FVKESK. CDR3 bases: TGTGCCAGCAGCCTCCGCGGAGGACCCTCCTATGGCTACACCTTC. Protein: CASSLRGGPSYGYTF.

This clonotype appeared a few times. CDR3: CATVPGQGDTEAFF. The CDR3 coding sequence is TGTGCCACCGTTCCGGGACAGGGAGACACTGAAGCTTTCTTT. The rearrangement uses TRBV10-3 and TRBJ1-1, with 9 bases aligning to TRBD1. Germline V gene sequence: CDR1 ENHRY, CDR2 SYGVKD. The CDR3 spans 14 residues. J was trimmed by 3 bases and V by 10 bases; bases with no gene match: 9.

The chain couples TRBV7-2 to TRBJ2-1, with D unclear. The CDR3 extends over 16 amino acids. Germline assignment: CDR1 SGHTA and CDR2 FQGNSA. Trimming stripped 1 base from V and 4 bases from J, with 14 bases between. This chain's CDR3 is CASSLDWAPRYNEQFF. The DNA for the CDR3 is TGTGCCAGCAGCTTAGACTGGGCACCGAGGTACAATGAGCAGTTCTTC.

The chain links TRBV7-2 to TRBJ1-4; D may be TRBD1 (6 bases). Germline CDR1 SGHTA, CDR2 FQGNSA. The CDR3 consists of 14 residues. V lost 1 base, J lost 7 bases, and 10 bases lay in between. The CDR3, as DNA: TGTGCCAGCAGCTTAGTTACGACAGGTGAAAAACTGTTTTTT. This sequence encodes CASSLVTTGEKLFF.

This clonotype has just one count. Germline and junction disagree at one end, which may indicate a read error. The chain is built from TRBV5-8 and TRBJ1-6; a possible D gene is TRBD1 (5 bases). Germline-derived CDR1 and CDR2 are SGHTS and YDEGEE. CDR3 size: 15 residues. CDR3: CASSFPGGENSPPHF. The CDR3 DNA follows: TGTGCCAGCAGCTTTCCGGGGGGGGAAAATTCACCCCCCCACTTT. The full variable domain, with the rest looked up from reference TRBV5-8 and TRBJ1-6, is EAGVTQSPTHLIKTRGQQATLRCSPISGHTSVYWYQQALGLGLQFLLWYDEGEERNRGNFPPRFSGRQFPNYSSELNVNALELEDSALYLCASSFPGGENSPPHFGNGTRLTVT.

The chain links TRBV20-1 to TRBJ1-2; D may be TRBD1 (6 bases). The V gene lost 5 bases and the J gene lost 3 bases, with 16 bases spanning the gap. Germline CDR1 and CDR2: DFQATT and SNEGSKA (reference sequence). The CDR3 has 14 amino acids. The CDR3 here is CSAYSVWTDYGYTF. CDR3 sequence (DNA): TGCAGTGCTTACTCGGTGTGGACAGACTATGGCTACACCTTC.

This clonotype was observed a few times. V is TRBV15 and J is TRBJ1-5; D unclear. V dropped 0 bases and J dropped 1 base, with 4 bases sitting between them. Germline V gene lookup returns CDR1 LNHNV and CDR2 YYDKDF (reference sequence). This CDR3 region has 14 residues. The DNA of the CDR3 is TGTGCCACCAGCAGAGATCTGAGCAATCAGCCCCAGCATTTT. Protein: CATSRDLSNQPQHF.

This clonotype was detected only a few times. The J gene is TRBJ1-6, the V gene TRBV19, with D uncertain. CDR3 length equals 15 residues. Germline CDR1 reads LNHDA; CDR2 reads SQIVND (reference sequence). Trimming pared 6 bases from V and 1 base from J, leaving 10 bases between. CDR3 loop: CASRGFGSYNSPLHF. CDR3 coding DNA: TGTGCCAGTAGGGGGTTTGGATCCTATAATTCACCCCTCCACTTT.